The sequence of this TCR beta chain was determined in a study of blood T cell repertoires in COVID-19. In the study overall: Italy, Spain and the United States were the sources of the convalescent and acute COVID-19 samples. T cells, B-cell-depleted T cells, or PBMCs provided the cDNA or gDNA that served as material.

As handled by the study authors: Nucleated cell number was recorded as an estimate derived from reference gene primer amplification. Profiling relied on immunoSEQ multiplex PCR, and the TCRdb table lists in-frame clones only, not all of them. The V and J calls and clone size come from that table; D and trimming were worked out from the DNA. The sample includes 130,000 or so clones, around 80% of them seen just once. CDR3 length: 15 amino acids. Deletions cut 9 bases from V and 2 bases from J, with 19 bases between. CDR1 MDHEN and CDR2 SYDVKM come from the germline V gene. The source is a woman aged 60-75 years with acute or convalescent COVID-19. The chain combines TRBV28 with TRBJ1-2, with D maybe TRBD1 (6 bases). The sample was peripheral blood. The CDR3 DNA reads TGTGCCAGTAGAATACTTGGGACATCAAACTATGGCTACACCTTC. Its protein product is CASRILGTSNYGYTF.